Below, 4 T cell receptor beta chains from the same sample are listed, as sequenced in a study of T cell responses to AZD1222 COVID-19 vaccine. Measured with immunoSEQ multiplex PCR; TCRdb has only the in-frame clones, and not every one. The table includes 150,000 to 200,000 clones, about 92% detected once. The sample in question was peripheral blood, obtained on day 0 of AZD1222 vaccination. The receptors stem from an adult in good health.

V usage is TRBV6-5 and J usage is TRBJ2-5; D gene ambiguous. Trimming took 6 bases from V and 0 from J, leaving 5 bases between them. The CDR3 is 12 residues long. CDR1 and CDR2 (germline): MNHEY, SVGAGI. Here the CDR3 reads CASRGYQETQYF. CDR3 DNA sequence: TGTGCCAGCAGGGGGTACCAAGAGACCCAGTACTTC.

This chain joins TRBV5-4 and TRBJ2-3; D is uncertain. Germline values: CDR1 SGHNT, CDR2 YYREEE (reference sequence). The CDR3 runs to 14 residues. V dropped 1 base and J dropped 2 bases, with 8 bases sitting between them. The CDR3 DNA reads as TGTGCCAGCAGCTTGAACCGGATCACAGATACGCAGTATTTT. Translation: CASSLNRITDTQYF.

V and J are TRBV3-1 (or the pseudogene TRBV3-2) and TRBJ2-2; D might be TRBD1 or TRBD2, each matching 5 bases. This CDR3 spans 14 amino acids. Trimming left V 4 bases short and J 7 bases short, with 13 bases between. In germline, CDR1 is LGHDT, CDR2 YNNKEL (reference sequence). The CDR3 here is CASSPVGGVGELFF. CDR3 coding DNA: TGTGCCAGCAGCCCCGTTGGGGGTGTCGGGGAGCTGTTTTTT.

This chain connects TRBV7-7 to TRBJ2-5, with D possibly matching TRBD1 (6 bases). The V gene lost 5 bases and the J gene lost 5 bases, with 15 bases spanning the gap. Germline CDR1 and CDR2: SSHAT and FNYEAQ (reference sequence). The CDR3 is made up of 14 amino acids. DNA for the CDR3: TGTGCCAGCAGCACCGGGACATCCGGGGAGACCCAGTACTTC. Encoded protein: CASSTGTSGETQYF. Drawing the rest from reference TRBV7-7 and TRBJ2-5, the complete variable domain is GAGVSQSPRYKVTKRGQDVTLRCDPISSHATLYWYQQALGQGPEFLTYFNYEAQPDKSGLPSDRFSAERPEGSISTLTIQRTEQRDSAMYRCASSTGTSGETQYFGPGTRLLVL.